The subject of this entry is one T cell receptor beta chain. This clone's antigen is unknown. Base quality data are lacking; no much larger clone is found one base away. This specimen belongs to a study of CD8+ T cells in alopecia areata (dated by TCRdb to the late 2010s). Notes on the research overall: The treated patients, all with moderate-to-severe alopecia areata, were enrolled in an open-label pilot trial of oral tofacitinib given at 5 to 10 mg twice daily. Clonality in the scalp was compared among normal scalp (n=4), patchy alopecia areata scalp (n=8), and alopecia totalis/universalis scalp (n=8). For the treated patients, the SALT score, which quantifies what percentage of scalp surface area is affected, served as the measure of disease severity. Scalp tissue and sorted CD4+ and CD8+ peripheral blood T cells from patchy and totalis/universalis alopecia areata patients and from healthy controls were covered by human TCRbeta sequencing. High-throughput TCRbeta sequencing was used to examine T cell clonal expansion in alopecia areata in both the C3H/HeJ mouse model and human patients. Amplification of TCRbeta CDR3 regions was done by immunoSEQ multiplex PCR using 35 Vbeta forward primers and 13 Jbeta reverse primers. Biopsies were taken from tofacitinib-treated patients at baseline and again at 4 and 24 weeks into treatment, and several of those patients also had a later scalp biopsy. The RNA source kit depended on sample type: the PAXgene miRNA kit for fixed scalp, the miRNeasy kit for PBMCs, and the RNeasy kit for mouse skin. Patients stayed on tofacitinib for 6 to 18 months and then had 6 months of follow-up off drug so that delayed response and recurrence could be assessed.

Results and caveats for the whole study, not just this receptor: Because the treated cohort was small and had just a single nonresponder, larger studies are needed to establish links between baseline CD8+ expansion and response. With tofacitinib, both scalp clonality and the number of expanded CD8+ clones among the top 100 scalp clones went down significantly. Many expanded lesional clones persisted in scalp and blood during tofacitinib treatment, which may partly explain relapse after stopping treatment. Compared with mice, TCR sequences shared between patients were less clear, possibly partly because of HLA diversity across the patient population. Resident alphabeta T cells in normal human skin are also sequenced, complicating scalp TCR repertoire analysis, unlike mouse skin dominated by gammadelta T cells. Higher clonality and more expanded CD8+ clones were observed in lesional scalp than in normal scalp, particularly in alopecia totalis/universalis, a finding suggestive of antigenic drive.

According to the study, the label for this sample's treatment or condition signals: oral pan-JAK inhibitor, 5-10 mg twice daily. Lesional scalp punch biopsies and peripheral blood were obtained from alopecia areata patients. PBMCs were isolated by density centrifugation and stained for CD3, CD4 and CD8, and CD4+ and CD8+ T cells were sorted on a FACSAria. From the germline V gene (reference sequence), CDR1 is SEHNR and CDR2 is FQNEAQ. V lost 3 bases and J lost 5 bases; the stretch between them is 8 bases long. The CDR3 runs 13 residues from the cysteine to the phenylalanine. Just CDR3 DNA is preserved here, 39 bases in frame from base 1. Library construction relied on the immunoSEQ multiplex PCR assay. To provide template for TCR sequencing, every sample had RNA extracted and reverse transcribed into cDNA. First-strand cDNA was synthesized using SuperScript III with a 2:1 mix of oligo-dT and random hexamers. A synthetic immune receptor repertoire was used to assess amplification bias, and residual bias was removed computationally. On the study's bioinformatics: Raw reads were preprocessed to remove errors, and CDR3 was defined by IMGT conventions from the conserved cysteine to phenylalanine. Clonality was calculated as 1 minus Shannon entropy normalized by log2 of the number of productive unique TCRs. CD4 or CD8 identity of scalp clones was inferred by cross-referencing scalp TCRbeta sequences with sorted blood CD4 and CD8 repertoires. As stored in TCRdb, this immuneACCESS dataset retains in-frame rearrangements with V and J assigned. A fraction of the clones does not appear; measured against another copy, unresolved V genes explain less than half of the discrepancy, and the remainder lacks a known reason. The DNA was the basis for D and trimming; V, J and clone size are from that table. Present in this sample are 200,000 to 250,000 clones, 43% of which were seen just once. The ten most abundant clones make up about 2.6% of the sample.

The TCR was taken from a human donor with alopecia areata. The sequence joins TRBV7-9 to TRBJ2-4; the D assignment is uncertain and may be TRBD1 or TRBD2, with 6 bases supporting each. The sample was CD4+ T cells sorted from blood, taken at approximately week 36, from a patient treated with tofacitinib. The CDR3: CASSFRGENIQYF. The sequenced DNA is TGTGCCAGCAGCTTTAGGGGGGAAAACATTCAGTACTTC.